This T cell receptor (beta chain) was found in a study of blood T cell repertoires in COVID-19. In germline, CDR1 is SGHRS, CDR2 YFSETQ. The CDR3 totals 18 residues. Trimming at V came to 6 bases and at J to 0 bases, leaving 9 bases not matched to a gene. Assay used: immunoSEQ multiplex PCR; TCRdb lists only in-frame clones, some missing. The sample holds roughly 30,000 clones; around 92% are singletons and the top ten take approximately 0.78%. The V call is TRBV5-1, the J call TRBJ2-1, with TRBD2 identical over 13 bases. Material: peripheral blood. This clonotype was sampled from a woman aged 70-85 years with COVID-19, enrolled during active disease. The CDR3 sequence is CASKAGLAGLSSYNEQFF. The CDR3 region has the DNA TGCGCCAGCAAAGCGGGACTAGCGGGACTAAGCTCCTACAATGAGCAGTTCTTC.